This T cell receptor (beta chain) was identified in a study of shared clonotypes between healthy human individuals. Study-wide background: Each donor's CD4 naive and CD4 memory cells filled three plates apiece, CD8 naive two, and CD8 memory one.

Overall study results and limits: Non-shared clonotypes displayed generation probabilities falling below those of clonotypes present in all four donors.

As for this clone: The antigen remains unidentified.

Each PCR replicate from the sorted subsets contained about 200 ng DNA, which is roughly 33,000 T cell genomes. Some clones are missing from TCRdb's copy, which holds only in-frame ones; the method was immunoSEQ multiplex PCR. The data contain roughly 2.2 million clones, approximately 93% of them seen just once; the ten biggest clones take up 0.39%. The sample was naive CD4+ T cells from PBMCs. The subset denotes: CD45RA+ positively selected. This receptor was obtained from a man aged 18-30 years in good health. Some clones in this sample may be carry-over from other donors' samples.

In DNA form, the CDR3 reads TGTGCCACCAGCAGAGGTGGCGGGGGAAGCACAGATACGCAGTATTTT. It yields the protein CATSRGGGGSTDTQYF. V gene TRBV15 combines with J gene TRBJ2-3, with TRBD2 matching over 7 bases. The V gene end was trimmed by 1 base and the J gene end by 0 bases; junction bases not matched to a gene: 4. The CDR3 spans 16 residues. Germline loops: CDR1 LNHNV, CDR2 YYDKDF (reference sequence).